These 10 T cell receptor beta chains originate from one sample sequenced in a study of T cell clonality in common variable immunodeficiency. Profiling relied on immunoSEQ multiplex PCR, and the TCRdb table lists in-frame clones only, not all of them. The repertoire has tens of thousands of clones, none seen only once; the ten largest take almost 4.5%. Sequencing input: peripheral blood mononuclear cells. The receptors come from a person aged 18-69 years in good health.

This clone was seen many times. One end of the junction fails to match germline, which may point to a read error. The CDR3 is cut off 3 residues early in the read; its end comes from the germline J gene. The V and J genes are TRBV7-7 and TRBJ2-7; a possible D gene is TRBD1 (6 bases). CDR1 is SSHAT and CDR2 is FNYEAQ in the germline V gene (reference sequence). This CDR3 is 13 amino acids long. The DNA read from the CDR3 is TGTGCTAGCAGCTTAGATAGGGACAACGAG. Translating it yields CASSLDRDNE. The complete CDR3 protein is CASSLDRDNEQYF.

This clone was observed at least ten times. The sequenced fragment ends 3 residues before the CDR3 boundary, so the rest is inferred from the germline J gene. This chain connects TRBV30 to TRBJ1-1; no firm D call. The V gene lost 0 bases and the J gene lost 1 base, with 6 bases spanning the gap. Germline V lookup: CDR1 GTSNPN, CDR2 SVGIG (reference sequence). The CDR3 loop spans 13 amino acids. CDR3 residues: CAWSVLGNTEAFF. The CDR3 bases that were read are TGTGCCTGGAGTGTACTCGGGAACACTGAA.

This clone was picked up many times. Incomplete CDR3 DNA: TGCAGTGCTCCAAATCTAGCGGGAGGGCCGGGTGAG. Its translation is CSAPNLAGGPGE. The CDR3 in its entirety is CSAPNLAGGPGEQFF. The V gene is TRBV20-1, the J gene TRBJ2-1, with 12 bases fitting TRBD2. The missing CDR3 end, 3 residues past where the read stops, is filled in from the germline J gene. J was trimmed by 9 bases and V by 5 bases; bases with no gene match: 11. The CDR3 totals 15 residues. Looked up from germline, CDR1 is DFQATT and CDR2 is SNEGSKA (reference sequence).

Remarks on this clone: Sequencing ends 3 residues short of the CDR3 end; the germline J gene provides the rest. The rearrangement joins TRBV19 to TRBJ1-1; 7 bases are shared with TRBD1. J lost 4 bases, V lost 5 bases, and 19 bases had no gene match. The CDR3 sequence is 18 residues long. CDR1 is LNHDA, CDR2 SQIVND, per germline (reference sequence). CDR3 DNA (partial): TGTGCCAGTAGTCCACAACGGTGGGGTACAGGGGCGGGCACTGAA. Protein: CASSPQRWGTGAGTE. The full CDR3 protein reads CASSPQRWGTGAGTEAFF.

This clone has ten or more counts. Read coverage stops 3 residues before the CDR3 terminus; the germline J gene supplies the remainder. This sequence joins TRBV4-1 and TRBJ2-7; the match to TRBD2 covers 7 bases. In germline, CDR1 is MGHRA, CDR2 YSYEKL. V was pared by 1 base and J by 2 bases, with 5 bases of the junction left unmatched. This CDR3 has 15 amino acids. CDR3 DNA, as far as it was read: TGCGCCAGCAGCCAAGGGGGGGGATTAGCCTACGAG. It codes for CASSQGGGLAYE. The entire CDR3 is CASSQGGGLAYEQYF.

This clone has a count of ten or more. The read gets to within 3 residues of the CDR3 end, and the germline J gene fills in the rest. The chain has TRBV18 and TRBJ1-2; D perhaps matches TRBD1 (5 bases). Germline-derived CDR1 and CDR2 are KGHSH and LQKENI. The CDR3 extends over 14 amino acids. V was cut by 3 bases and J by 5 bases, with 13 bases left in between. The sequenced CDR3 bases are TGTGCCAGCTCACCCACTCGCGACAGTTATGGC. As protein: CASSPTRDSYG. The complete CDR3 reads CASSPTRDSYGYTF.

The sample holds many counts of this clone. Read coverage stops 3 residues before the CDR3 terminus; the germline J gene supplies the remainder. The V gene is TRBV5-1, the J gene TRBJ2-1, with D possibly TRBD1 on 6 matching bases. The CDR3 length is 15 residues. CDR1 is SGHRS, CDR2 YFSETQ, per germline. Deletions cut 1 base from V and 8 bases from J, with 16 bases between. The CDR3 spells CASSLSLVRGDEQFF. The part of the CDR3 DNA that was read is TGCGCCAGCAGCTTGAGTCTCGTCAGGGGAGATGAG.

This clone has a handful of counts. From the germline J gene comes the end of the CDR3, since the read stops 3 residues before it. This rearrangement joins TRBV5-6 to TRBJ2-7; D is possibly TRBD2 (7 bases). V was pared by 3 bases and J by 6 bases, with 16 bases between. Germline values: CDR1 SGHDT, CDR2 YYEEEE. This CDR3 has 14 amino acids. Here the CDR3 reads CASSSPRAGAEQYF. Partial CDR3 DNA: TGTGCCAGCAGCTCTCCTCGCGCGGGGGCCGAG.

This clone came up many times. The chain's CDR3 is CASRETGGQGDEKLFF. The CDR3 bases that were read are TGTGCCAGCAGGGAAACCGGGGGACAGGGGGACGAAAAA. The gene calls are TRBV6-1 and TRBJ1-4; 11 positions match TRBD1. The read finishes 3 residues shy of the CDR3 end, and the germline J gene is used to complete it. This CDR3 has 16 amino acids. V was pared by 6 bases and J by 8 bases, with 11 bases of the junction left unmatched. Germline values: CDR1 MNHNS, CDR2 SASEGT.

Incomplete CDR3 DNA: TGTGCCAGCAGCTTCCGAGGGGGAGAGACG. This gives the protein CASSFRGGET. The whole CDR3 is CASSFRGGETQYF. The chain uses TRBV7-9 and TRBJ2-3; the D gene is possibly TRBD1 (6 bases). The CDR3 end lies 3 residues beyond the end of the read and is filled in from the germline J gene. The germline gives CDR1 SEHNR, CDR2 FQNEAQ (reference sequence). The CDR3 has 13 amino acids.